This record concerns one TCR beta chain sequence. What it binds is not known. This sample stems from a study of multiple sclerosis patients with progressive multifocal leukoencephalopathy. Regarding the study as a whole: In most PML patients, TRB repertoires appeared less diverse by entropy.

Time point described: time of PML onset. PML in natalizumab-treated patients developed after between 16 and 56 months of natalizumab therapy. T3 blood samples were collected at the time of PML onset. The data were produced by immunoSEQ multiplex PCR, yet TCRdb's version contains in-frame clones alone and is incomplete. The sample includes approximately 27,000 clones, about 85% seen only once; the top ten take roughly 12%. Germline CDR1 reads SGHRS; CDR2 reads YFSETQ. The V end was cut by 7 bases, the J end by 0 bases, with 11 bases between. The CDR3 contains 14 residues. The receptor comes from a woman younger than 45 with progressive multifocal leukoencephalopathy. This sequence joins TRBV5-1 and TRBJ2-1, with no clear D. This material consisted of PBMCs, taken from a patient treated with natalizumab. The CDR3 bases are TGCGCCAGCTCTATTATGAGCTCCTACAATGAGCAGTTCTTC. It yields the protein CASSIMSSYNEQFF.